This T cell receptor (beta chain) was obtained from a study of blood T cells in healthy people across ages. Findings and caveats of the study: The long-lived group displayed more naive CD4+ cells, plus higher diversity, than the aged donors did.

Turning to this clonotype: Its antigen is unidentified.

They isolated at least 6 million PBMCs from each sample. Using a J-beta primer mix together with a sample-barcoded 5' primer, a second PCR was run for roughly 6 to 12 cycles. One entry per CDR3 protein results from TCRdb running MiXCR on the 5' RACE reads. This repertoire shows approximately 900,000 distinct CDR3 sequences, almost 30% found once; its top ten account for approximately 10%. The V gene end was trimmed by 5 bases and the J gene end by 11 bases; junction bases not matched to a gene: 16. CDR3 length equals 15 residues. The germline gives CDR1 LNHDA, CDR2 SQIVND (reference sequence). This sample also belongs to another study, concerning T cells of mothers and their children. From that paper: The study found thymic selection shapes TCR recombination output similarly in related and unrelated pairs. When mothers and children were related, their normalized repertoire overlap, which was always slightly higher, did not differ significantly from that of unrelated pairs.

The receptor's source is a middle-aged woman in good health. The sequencing input was blood. This chain connects TRBV19 to TRBJ2-5, with 8 positions matching TRBD2. CDR3 residues: CASSFKRGLSYKQYF. The DNA for the CDR3 is TGTGCCAGTAGTTTTAAGCGGGGGTTGTCCTACAAGCAGTACTTC.